These 11 T cell receptor beta chains share one sample of origin, sequenced in a study of T cells in Graves' hyperthyroidism and ophthalmopathy. RNA transcripts gave rise to amplified TCR beta CDR3 regions. HTBI primers were the set used in a first-round RT-PCR of the TCR CDR3. TCRdb independently ran MiXCR on the multiplex PCR reads; one entry per CDR3 protein. The repertoire includes about 640,000 distinct CDR3 sequences, roughly 20% of them detected once, and 34% sits in the top ten. Sequencing was performed on blood. The receptor source for this set is a man aged 25-40 years with Graves' ophthalmopathy.

This clonotype came up many times. V is TRBV28 and J is TRBJ1-1; no reliable D call. Trimming pared 3 bases from V and 1 base from J, leaving 6 bases between. This CDR3 has 13 amino acids. CDR1 is MDHEN and CDR2 is SYDVKM in the germline V gene. CDR3 residues: CASSFITNTEAFF. CDR3 in DNA: TGTGCCAGCAGTTTTATAACGAACACTGAAGCTTTCTTT.

The sample holds many counts of this clonotype. The V gene is TRBV27, the J gene TRBJ2-1, with 8 bases that match TRBD2. V dropped 5 bases and J dropped 2; count of bases not matched to a gene: 11. The CDR3 consists of 17 residues. From germline, CDR1 is MNHEY and CDR2 SMNVEV (reference sequence). The CDR3 region is CASSGRLSGSAYNEQFF. CDR3 DNA: TGTGCCAGCAGTGGGAGACTAAGCGGGAGTGCCTACAATGAGCAGTTCTTC.

Of note for this clonotype: A single base separates this from a much larger clone, so it may be a read error. This chain uses TRBV28 with TRBJ2-7; 7 nucleotides match TRBD1. V was clipped by 5 bases and J by 1 base; unmatched bases: 2. Germline CDR1 reads MDHEN; CDR2 reads SYDVKM. This CDR3 is 13 amino acids long. CDR3 amino acids: CASSDRESYEQYF. As DNA, the CDR3 is TGTGCCAGCAGTGACAGGGAGTCCTACGAGCAGTACTTC.

This clonotype was detected only a few times. This chain connects TRBV12-3 or TRBV12-4 to TRBJ1-4; TRBD1 matches 7 bases. This CDR3 region has 15 residues. Trimming removed 5 bases from V and 0 bases from J; junction bases left unmatched: 3. DNA for the CDR3: TGTGCCAGCAGTGCAGGGGGAACAACTAATGAAAAACTGTTTTTT. It codes for CASSAGGTTNEKLFF.

This clonotype was detected only a few times. The chain carries TRBV5-5 and TRBJ1-1; possible D gene TRBD1, 6 bases. Deletions cut 1 base from V and 5 bases from J, with 18 bases between. This CDR3 has 16 residues. The V gene's germline CDR1 is SGHKS and CDR2 YYEKEE (reference sequence). Written as DNA, the CDR3 is TGTGCCAGCAGCTTGTTGAGGCAGGTCGGGACAACTGAAGCTTTCTTT. Amino acid sequence: CASSLLRQVGTTEAFF.

This clonotype showed up just a few times. The chain combines TRBV6-1 with TRBJ2-1; 9 nucleotides agree with TRBD1. V was pared by 10 bases and J by 0 bases, with 4 bases of the junction left unmatched. The CDR3 runs 14 residues. Germline V lookup: CDR1 MNHNS, CDR2 SASEGT. CDR3 sequence: CATQGAGSYNEQFF. The CDR3 DNA reads TGTGCCACACAGGGGGCCGGCTCCTACAATGAGCAGTTCTTC.

This clonotype was recorded only once. The junction departs from germline at one end; a sequencing error may be responsible. This chain joins TRBV2 and TRBJ2-4, with 7 bases aligning to TRBD1. Germline CDR1 reads SNHLY; CDR2 reads FYNNEI. CDR3 length: 16 residues. The DNA for the CDR3 is TGTGCCAGCAGTGCTGAGACAGGGTTAGCCAGAAACATCCAGTACTTC. Its protein product is CASSAETGLARNIQYF.

J is TRBJ1-1 and V is TRBV30, with D possibly matching TRBD1 (5 bases). V lost 3 bases and J 1 base, leaving 12 bases between the germline ends. The germline V gene has CDR1 GTSNPN and CDR2 SVGIG (reference sequence). The CDR3 loop spans 14 amino acids. The CDR3 bases are TGTGCCTGGAGGGGCCGGGGGAAGAACACTGAAGCTTTCTTT. Its translation is CAWRGRGKNTEAFF.

The rearrangement uses TRBV14 and TRBJ1-2; TRBD1 matches at 7 bases. The CDR3 is 13 residues long. Trimming cost V 3 bases and J 3 bases; bases outside gene matches: 1. The germline V gene has CDR1 SGHDN and CDR2 FVKESK. The CDR3 here is CASSHGQDYGYTF. In DNA form, the CDR3 reads TGTGCCAGCAGCCACGGACAGGACTATGGCTACACCTTC.

This clonotype was seen only a few times. V and J are TRBV6-1 and TRBJ2-5; a possible D gene is TRBD1 (7 bases). The ends were cut back, 7 bases at V and 4 bases at J, with 19 bases in the middle. Germline assignment: CDR1 MNHNS and CDR2 SASEGT. CDR3 length: 15 residues. The CDR3 sequence is CASTPRAGGPETQYF. CDR3 coding DNA: TGTGCCAGCACCCCTCGGGCAGGGGGGCCAGAGACCCAGTACTTC.

V usage is TRBV6-1 and J usage is TRBJ2-2; D might be TRBD1 (6 bases). Trimming left V 6 bases short and J 7 bases short, with 18 bases between. The CDR3 contains 15 residues. Germline V gene sequence: CDR1 MNHNS, CDR2 SASEGT. The CDR3 loop reads CASSPPTGKGGELFF. The DNA for the CDR3 is TGTGCCAGCAGCCCGCCTACAGGGAAGGGCGGGGAGCTGTTTTTT.